The 4 T cell receptor beta chains in this list originate from one sample, sequenced in a study of memory CD8 T cells in hepatitis C reinfection. Time point noted: late/post reinfection, 12 to 24 weeks after detection. Sorted cells were sequenced directly ex vivo without any in vitro expansion. Profiling relied on immunoSEQ multiplex PCR, and the TCRdb table lists in-frame clones only, not all of them. The data show just over 45,000 clones, 89% seen once. The sequenced material came from naive CD8+ T cells sorted from blood. The receptors were sampled from a man between 18 and 35 years old with hepatitis C virus infection.

V and J are TRBV6-4 and TRBJ2-7; maybe TRBD1 (6 bases). With 3 bases removed from V and 0 bases from J, the gap between germline ends came to 15 bases. The CDR3 totals 16 residues. Germline-derived CDR1 and CDR2 are MRHNA and SNTAGT. The CDR3 DNA reads TGTGCCAGCAGTGAGTTACGGGACACAAGCTCCTACGAGCAGTACGTC. Translated: CASSELRDTSSYEQYV.

The chain has TRBV7-8 and TRBJ2-1, with D possibly being TRBD2 (7 bases). Trimming cost V 5 bases and J 6 bases, with 26 bases left between them. The CDR3 has 18 residues. CDR1 and CDR2 from the germline V gene are SGHVS and FQNEAQ. In DNA, the CDR3 is TGTGCCAGCAGCATCGCATGGGGAGGGGGGGTGTCGGTCAATGAGCAGTTCTTC. It translates to CASSIAWGGGVSVNEQFF.

This chain joins TRBV9 and TRBJ1-1, with D possibly being TRBD1 (5 bases). Per the germline V gene, CDR1 is SGDLS and CDR2 is YYNGEE. CDR3 length: 14 amino acids. V lost 6 bases and J lost 0, with 12 bases in between. The CDR3 bases are TGTGCCAGCACCACGGGACTGATGAACACTGAAGCTTTCTTT. This codes for CASTTGLMNTEAFF.

V usage is TRBV11-2 and J usage is TRBJ2-5, with D uncertain. Germline loops: CDR1 SGHAT, CDR2 FQNNGV. The CDR3 runs to 14 residues. V was trimmed by 1 base and J by 1 base, leaving 7 bases between them. CDR3 nucleotides: TGTGCCAGCAGCTTAGTCCTAGGCCAAGAGACCCAGTACTTC. Protein product: CASSLVLGQETQYF.